Here is one T cell receptor (beta chain) with its context. Method: immunoSEQ multiplex PCR; TCRdb's copy keeps in-frame clones and lacks some. The data show about 250,000 clones, with roughly 80% seen just once and approximately 12% held by the top ten. This record comes from a study of control samples from healthy donors and cancer patients. The germline V and J ends were trimmed by 3 bases and 3 bases, with 4 bases remaining between them. This CDR3 is built from 13 residues. The germline V gene has CDR1 SGDLS and CDR2 YYNGEE. This sequence joins TRBV9 and TRBJ1-6; D is unclear. The sample taken for sequencing was PBMCs. The receptor comes from a woman in her fifties or sixties with lung cancer. CDR3 sequence reads: CASSASYNSPLHF. The DNA for the CDR3 is TGTGCCAGCAGCGCGAGCTATAATTCACCCCTCCACTTT. Supplemented by reference TRBV9 and TRBJ1-6, the full variable domain reads DSGVTQTPKHLITATGQRVTLRCSPRSGDLSVYWYQQSLDQGLQFLIQYYNGEERAKGNILERFSAQQFPDLHSELNLSSLELGDSALYFCASSASYNSPLHFGNGTRLTVT.